These T cell receptor beta chains were read from a single sample in a study of T cell responses to AZD1222 COVID-19 vaccine. Profiling relied on immunoSEQ multiplex PCR, and the TCRdb table lists in-frame clones only, not all of them. The data hold about 64,000 clones, with 75% to 95% observed a single time. This sample comprised peripheral blood, obtained 28 days after the second dose of the MenACWY control vaccine. The source is an adult who received the MenACWY meningococcal vaccine as a control. Each CDR3 is given with its conserved first and last residue.

v_gene,j_gene,CDR3aa
TRBV7-9,TRBJ1-5,CASSLEPQHF
TRBV27,TRBJ1-6,CASSPIEGHTLHF
TRBV12-3/TRBV12-4,TRBJ1-6,CASSLSWDSPLHF
TRBV28,TRBJ2-7,CASSEGGTSGSVPEQYF
TRBV5-8,TRBJ2-7,CASSLAFRPYEQYF
TRBV21-1,TRBJ2-3,CASTTEGRWNTDTQYF
TRBV19,TRBJ1-5,CASSTGGRQPQHF
TRBV11-2,TRBJ1-2,CASSPDTGDGYTF
TRBV6-1,TRBJ1-1,CASSDRQHTEAFF
TRBV6-5,TRBJ2-1,CASSYGQNSYNEQFF
TRBV6-2/TRBV6-3,TRBJ2-1,CASSYFREIRNEQFF
TRBV6-1,TRBJ2-1,CASSEQVFYNEQFF
TRBV29-1,TRBJ2-1,CSGAAGAYNEQFF
TRBV7-9,TRBJ1-1,CASSLETGARRAFF
TRBV9,TRBJ2-6,CASSARTGGSGANVLTF
TRBV12-3/TRBV12-4,TRBJ2-3,CASSLLDTQYF
TRBV5-1,TRBJ1-1,CASSSAGVNTEAFF
TRBV9,TRBJ1-1,CASNQGMNTEAFF
TRBV5-1,TRBJ2-2,CASSSTPLGLANTGELFF
TRBV6-2/TRBV6-3,TRBJ2-1,CASSSRTSGSPSYNEQFF
TRBV5-1,TRBJ2-2,CASESLAGELFF
TRBV15,TRBJ2-5,CATSRGGRSETQYF
TRBV30,TRBJ1-1,CAWRGIRDRVAEAFF
TRBV27,TRBJ2-3,CASTYSGGDTQYF
TRBV5-1,TRBJ2-1,CASSTGTFYNEQFF
TRBV29-1,TRBJ1-5,CSARDGRGPQHF
TRBV11-2,TRBJ1-1,CASSRGWDTEAFF
TRBV29-1,TRBJ1-1,CSAGLQLDTTEAFF
TRBV6-4,TRBJ1-1,CASSDADNTEAFF
TRBV27,TRBJ1-2,CASKYKNANYGYTF
TRBV3-1/TRBV3-2,TRBJ1-5,CASSQVSGSNQPQHF
TRBV20-1,TRBJ1-4,CSAKNEKLFF
TRBV19,TRBJ1-5,CASGQPQHF
TRBV9,TRBJ2-2,CASSVAQQTGELFF
TRBV28,TRBJ2-7,CASSSPSKGYEQYF
TRBV6-6,TRBJ1-1,CASSYPQLNTEAFF
TRBV6-6,TRBJ2-3,CASSRTTDTQYF
TRBV5-5,TRBJ1-5,CASSLGPGTDNQPQHF
TRBV21-1,TRBJ2-7,CASSKGVLYRGHYEQYF
TRBV18,TRBJ2-6,CASSPNPGAGANVLTF
TRBV6-4,TRBJ2-3,CASSEGRADTDTQYF
TRBV5-1,TRBJ1-1,CASTKPGQPEAFF
TRBV5-4,TRBJ1-1,CASSLGAGALNTEAFF
TRBV4-2,TRBJ1-2,CASSQDRGANYGYTF
TRBV19,TRBJ1-2,CASSLPGQGAEGYTF
TRBV10-2,TRBJ2-2,CASNKGAAGELFF
TRBV6-2/TRBV6-3,TRBJ2-5,CASSPGAERTQYF
TRBV10-3,TRBJ2-7,CAISAGDRPYEQYF
TRBV7-2,TRBJ1-5,CASSLAGQASNQPQHF
TRBV19,TRBJ2-1,CASSRTTNEQFF
TRBV29-1,TRBJ2-3,CSARHSDTQYF
TRBV11-2,TRBJ2-5,CASTREGRRVGRETQYF
TRBV25-1,TRBJ1-4,CASSEAGGDEKLFF
TRBV10-2,TRBJ2-7,CASSEDRVYEQYF
TRBV10-2,TRBJ2-2,CASRELAGWGTGELFF
TRBV6-5,TRBJ2-4,CASSQENIQYF